Shown below are 6 T cell receptor beta chains from a single sample sequenced in a study of cytomegalovirus exposure and HLA in healthy donors. TCRdb's copy holds only in-frame clones and misses some; the assay was immunoSEQ multiplex PCR. The sample lists more than 80,000 clones, 88% occurring once. The sequenced sample was PBMCs. The receptors here all came from a woman aged 18-29 years in good health and CMV-seropositive.

This clone was found a few times. The chain employs TRBV9 and TRBJ2-2; 9 bases are shared with TRBD2. J was trimmed by 6 bases and V by 4 bases; bases with no gene match: 10. The CDR3 consists of 16 residues. Germline CDR1 reads SGDLS; CDR2 reads YYNGEE. CDR3 coding DNA: TGTGCCAGCAGCTCCCCCCGTGCGGGGGGGGCCGGGGAGCTGTTTTTT. Its translation is CASSSPRAGGAGELFF.

The V and J genes are TRBV7-2 and TRBJ1-1, with 7 bases identical to TRBD1. Per the germline V gene, CDR1 is SGHTA and CDR2 is FQGNSA. V lost 1 base, J lost 2 bases, and 1 base stayed unmatched. This CDR3 spans 14 amino acids. CDR3 in DNA: TGTGCCAGCAGCTTAGGGGACAGAAACACTGAAGCTTTCTTT. This translates into CASSLGDRNTEAFF.

The chain combines TRBV27 with TRBJ2-7; 8 bases fit TRBD2. After removal of 4 bases from V and 4 bases from J, the junction contained 6 bases not matched to a gene. This CDR3 comprises 14 residues. Per the germline V gene, CDR1 is MNHEY and CDR2 is SMNVEV (reference sequence). The CDR3 region is CASSSGGPWYEQYF. DNA of the CDR3: TGTGCCAGCAGTTCGGGGGGGCCTTGGTACGAGCAGTACTTC.

V and J are TRBV4-1 and TRBJ2-5; TRBD1 matches at 11 bases. The trim removed 6 bases at V and 5 bases at J, leaving 5 bases unmatched. This CDR3 contains 14 residues. Germline-derived CDR1 and CDR2 are MGHRA and YSYEKL. The CDR3 loop is CASRGQGAQETQYF. CDR3 nucleotide sequence: TGCGCCAGCAGAGGACAGGGGGCACAGGAGACCCAGTACTTC.

This sequence joins TRBV19 and TRBJ1-2; TRBD1 agrees at 8 bases. The CDR3 covers 15 residues. The germline CDR1 and CDR2 sequences are LNHDA and SQIVND (reference sequence). J lost 0 bases, V lost 7 bases, and 7 bases had no gene match. The CDR3 DNA sequence: TGTGCCAGTACCTTCGGACAGGGTGCTAACTATGGCTACACCTTC. Translated: CASTFGQGANYGYTF.

The V and J genes are TRBV2 and TRBJ2-1, with unresolved D. The germline gives CDR1 SNHLY, CDR2 FYNNEI. V was clipped by 2 bases and J by 9 bases, with 11 bases between them. This CDR3 is built from 13 residues. CDR3 in DNA: TGTGCCAGCAGTGAATGGTCTAGTGGTGAGCAGTTCTTC. Amino acid sequence: CASSEWSSGEQFF.